Presented here are 8 T cell receptor beta chains from one specimen sequenced in a study of blood T cell repertoires in COVID-19. This table comes from immunoSEQ multiplex PCR, and its TCRdb copy is limited to in-frame clones, with some not included. The table shows under 300,000 clones, with approximately 82% occurring only once. The sequencing input was peripheral blood. Receptors originate from a woman aged 18 to 35 with acute or convalescent COVID-19.

This clone was observed once. The chain joins TRBV29-1 to TRBJ2-4, with 8 bases fitting TRBD1. In germline, CDR1 is SQVTM, CDR2 ANQGSEA. J lost 6 bases, V lost 0 bases, and 4 bases had no gene match. The CDR3 runs to 14 residues. The CDR3 sequence is CSVEDSDRGNIQYF. Written as DNA, the CDR3 is TGCAGCGTTGAAGATAGTGACAGGGGAAACATTCAGTACTTC.

The rearrangement links TRBV12-5 to TRBJ2-3, with 10 bases aligning to TRBD2. The CDR3 loop spans 15 amino acids. V was pared by 6 bases and J by 1 base, with 4 bases of the junction left unmatched. Germline CDR1 and CDR2: LGHNT and FRNRAP. The chain's CDR3 is CASGYGLAGTDTQYF. The CDR3 DNA is TGTGCTAGTGGCTACGGACTAGCGGGCACAGATACGCAGTATTTT.

The rearrangement uses TRBV23-1 and TRBJ1-5; 7 positions match TRBD1. TRBV23-1 is reported as an ORF; its role is uncertain. The V gene end was trimmed by 4 bases and the J gene end by 5 bases; junction bases not matched to a gene: 8. The CDR3 is made up of 15 amino acids. CDR3 bases: TGCGCCAGCAGTCGAACCCGGACAGGTTATCAGCCCCAGCATTTT. Translating gives CASSRTRTGYQPQHF.

The rearrangement links TRBV7-2 to TRBJ1-2; D is unclear. Germline V lookup: CDR1 SGHTA, CDR2 FQGNSA. CDR3 length: 13 amino acids. Trimming pared 5 bases from V and 7 bases from J, leaving 14 bases between. DNA of the CDR3: TGTGCCAGCAGCCTTCCTGGGAGGGCTGGCTACACCTTC. This codes for CASSLPGRAGYTF.

This rearrangement joins TRBV12-3 or TRBV12-4 to TRBJ1-1; D gene ambiguous. The CDR3 spans 13 residues. V was shortened by 5 bases and J by 1 base, with 8 bases between the two germline ends. The CDR3: CASSPTRNTEAFF. CDR3 DNA sequence: TGTGCCAGCAGTCCCACAAGGAACACTGAAGCTTTCTTT.

The DNA for the CDR3 is TGCAGCGTTGATCGCAACCGGCCGGGACAGTTAAACTATGGCTACACCTTC. It encodes CSVDRNRPGQLNYGYTF. The chain recombines TRBV29-1 with TRBJ1-2, with TRBD1 matching over 7 bases. Germline CDR1 SQVTM, CDR2 ANQGSEA. Unmatched junction bases numbered 15, after V lost 3 bases and J lost 2 bases. The CDR3 length is 17 residues.

The genes are TRBV7-9 and TRBJ2-5; weak D call: TRBD2 (5 bases). This CDR3 spans 16 amino acids. The V gene lost 0 bases and the J gene lost 0 bases, with 11 bases spanning the gap. Germline-derived CDR1 and CDR2 are SEHNR and FQNEAQ (reference sequence). CDR3 protein: CASSLANSAYQETQYF. CDR3 in DNA: TGTGCCAGCAGCTTAGCTAATAGCGCCTACCAAGAGACCCAGTACTTC.

The CDR3 region has the DNA TGTGCCAGCACCCGGGACAGCTATCCCTACGAGCAGTACTTC. Translated: CASTRDSYPYEQYF. The J gene is TRBJ2-7, the V gene TRBV9; TRBD1 matches 7 bases. This CDR3 has 14 residues. V shed 6 bases and J 2 bases; nucleotides not matched to a gene: 8. The germline V gene encodes CDR1 SGDLS and CDR2 YYNGEE.